The subject of this entry is one T cell receptor (beta chain). TCRdb passed the 5' RACE reads through MiXCR, listing each CDR3 protein once. The data hold approximately 260,000 distinct CDR3 sequences, with 18% observed a single time. These data are taken from a study of CD8 T cells in ankylosing spondylitis. Trimming at V came to 5 bases and at J to 10 bases, leaving 11 bases not matched to a gene. This CDR3 contains 16 residues. This TCR came from a male donor with ankylosing spondylitis or in good health (not recorded which). Specimen: blood, either unsorted or a sorted T cell fraction (not recorded which). The rearrangement links TRBV12-3 or TRBV12-4 to TRBJ2-1, with TRBD2 identical over 13 bases. CDR3 DNA sequence: TGTGCCAGCAGTCCGAGCCTTGGACTAGCGGGAGACGAGCAGTTCTTC. It codes for CASSPSLGLAGDEQFF.